The 16 T cell receptor beta chains reported below all come from one sample, sequenced in a study of shared clonotypes between healthy human individuals. Produced via immunoSEQ multiplex PCR; TCRdb's table is partial and in-frame only. The data show around 2.1 million clones, with about 92% seen just once and over 1.5% held by the top ten. Naive-designated CD8 cells lacked CD45RO, were positively enriched for CCR7, and omitted terminally differentiated effector memory CD45RA+ cells. Sequencing used naive CD8+ T cells from PBMCs. These receptors were taken from a man aged 18 to 29 in good health. Some clones in this sample may be carry-over from other donors' samples.

The V call is TRBV4-2, the J call TRBJ2-1; D is uncertain. The CDR3 runs 18 residues. V gave up 0 bases and J gave up 0 bases, with 15 bases separating them. Germline-derived CDR1 and CDR2 are LGHNA and YNFKEQ. The CDR3 region has the DNA TGTGCCAGCAGCCAAGACCCCGACTTTTCGAGCTCCTACAATGAGCAGTTCTTC. Amino acid sequence: CASSQDPDFSSSYNEQFF.

The rearrangement uses TRBV7-9 and TRBJ2-5, with TRBD2 matching over 8 bases. Germline loops: CDR1 SEHNR, CDR2 FQNEAQ (reference sequence). The junction had 16 bases not matched to a gene; V was cut back by 5 bases and J by 5 bases. The CDR3 sequence is 17 residues long. This CDR3 reads CASSPQGLGLEDETQYF. CDR3 DNA sequence: TGTGCCAGCAGCCCCCAAGGACTGGGACTAGAAGACGAGACCCAGTACTTC.

The V gene is TRBV5-1, the J gene TRBJ1-1, with 9 bases fitting TRBD1. The CDR3 contains 15 residues. Germline-derived CDR1 and CDR2 are SGHRS and YFSETQ. The V segment lost 7 bases and the J segment 2 bases; nucleotides outside the gene matches: 9. In nucleotides, the CDR3 is TGCGCCAGCGGATTCTGGACAGGGGATAACACTGAAGCTTTCTTT. Amino acids: CASGFWTGDNTEAFF.

The rearrangement joins TRBV27 to TRBJ1-1; tentatively, D is TRBD1 (5 bases). Trimming took off 8 bases at V and 1 base at J, with 14 bases between the two ends. The CDR3 loop spans 14 amino acids. The germline gives CDR1 MNHEY, CDR2 SMNVEV (reference sequence). CDR3: CASGLGRKNTEAFF. CDR3 nucleotides: TGTGCCAGCGGCCTGGGACGGAAGAACACTGAAGCTTTCTTT.

The chain recombines TRBV10-2 with TRBJ2-5; 7 nucleotides match TRBD1. The germline gives CDR1 WSHSY, CDR2 SAAADI. CDR3 size: 15 residues. V was pared by 0 bases and J by 5 bases, with 6 bases of the junction left unmatched. CDR3 region: CASSESGGGRETQYF. Here the CDR3 DNA reads TGCGCCAGCAGTGAGTCAGGGGGCGGAAGGGAGACCCAGTACTTC.

The rearrangement joins TRBV28 to TRBJ2-1, with 7 bases aligning to TRBD2. The germline V gene encodes CDR1 MDHEN and CDR2 SYDVKM. The trim removed 8 bases at V and 8 bases at J, leaving 12 bases unmatched. The CDR3 is 14 residues long. CDR3 residues: CASERGGRSDEQFF. The CDR3 DNA sequence: TGTGCCAGCGAGCGGGGCGGGAGAAGCGATGAGCAGTTCTTC. Drawing the rest from reference TRBV28 and TRBJ2-1, the complete variable domain is DVKVTQSSRYLVKRTGEKVFLECVQDMDHENMFWYRQDPGLGLRLIYFSYDVKMKEKGDIPEGYSVSREKKERFSLILESASTNQTSMYLCASERGGRSDEQFFGPGTRLTVL.

The chain uses TRBV9 and TRBJ2-3; possibly TRBD1 or TRBD2 for D (6 bases each). Per the germline V gene, CDR1 is SGDLS and CDR2 is YYNGEE. V shed 6 bases and J shed 4 bases, with 15 bases lying between them. The CDR3 contains 14 residues. CDR3 protein: CASTRGGSSDTQYF. The CDR3 nucleotides are TGTGCCAGCACCCGAGGGGGGAGTTCAGATACGCAGTATTTT.

The V call is TRBV9, the J call TRBJ2-3; D is unresolved. The length of the CDR3 is 14 residues. Germline V lookup: CDR1 SGDLS, CDR2 YYNGEE. V was shortened by 7 bases and J by 1 base, with 13 bases between the two germline ends. For the CDR3, the DNA is TGTGCCAGCGGCCCGTGGGTCGGCACAGATACGCAGTATTTT. Protein: CASGPWVGTDTQYF.

The V call is TRBV6-5, the J call TRBJ2-1, with 12 bases fitting TRBD2. Germline V gene data show CDR1 as MNHEY and CDR2 as SVGAGI. V gave up 2 bases and J gave up 8 bases; unmatched junction bases: 4. This CDR3 comprises 15 residues. The CDR3, as DNA: TGTGCCAGCAGTTACCCCCTAGCGGGAGGGCATGAGCAGTTCTTC. The encoded protein is CASSYPLAGGHEQFF.

The rearrangement uses TRBV27 and TRBJ2-7, with TRBD2 as a possible D gene (5 bases). This CDR3 is 13 amino acids long. Trimming took 8 bases from V and 9 from J, leaving 20 bases between them. Germline assignment: CDR1 MNHEY and CDR2 SMNVEV (reference sequence). The CDR3 protein is CASFSQTGSTQYF. The DNA for the CDR3 is TGTGCCAGCTTCTCTCAAACGGGATCCACGCAGTACTTC.

This clone was seen a single time. The chain couples TRBV14 to TRBJ2-7; D gene ambiguous. CDR1 and CDR2 from the germline V gene are SGHDN and FVKESK. V was cut by 2 bases and J by 0 bases, with 17 bases left in between. This CDR3 is 17 amino acids long. CDR3 sequence reads: CASSQNDPKIRSYEQYF. CDR3 nucleotide sequence: TGTGCCAGCAGCCAAAACGATCCAAAAATTCGCTCCTACGAGCAGTACTTC.

This rearrangement joins TRBV28 to TRBJ2-7, with a weak D call TRBD1 (5 bases). CDR1 MDHEN and CDR2 SYDVKM come from the germline V gene. V lost 6 bases and J lost 5, with 17 bases in between. CDR3 length equals 14 residues. Here the CDR3 DNA reads TGTGCCAGCAGCCGATCCCGGACATTAGACGAGCAGTACTTC. Its protein is CASSRSRTLDEQYF.

J is TRBJ1-2 and V is TRBV25-1; weak D call: TRBD1 (5 bases). The CDR3 runs 12 residues. Per germline, CDR1 MGHDK and CDR2 SYGVNS. V lost 6 bases and J 7 bases, leaving 12 bases between the germline ends. The CDR3 sequence is CASRGGRLGYTF. The CDR3 coding sequence is TGTGCCAGCAGGGGGGGTCGTCTTGGCTACACCTTC.

The chain combines TRBV7-9 with TRBJ1-1; no definite D call. The germline V gene has CDR1 SEHNR and CDR2 FQNEAQ (reference sequence). The CDR3 runs to 14 residues. Trimming took 5 bases from V and 5 from J, leaving 15 bases between them. The CDR3 here is CASSPRTGGTEAFF. In nucleotides, the CDR3 is TGTGCCAGCAGCCCCCGGACGGGAGGGACTGAAGCTTTCTTT.

The chain links TRBV10-3 to TRBJ2-7; TRBD2 matches at 15 bases. The germline V gene has CDR1 ENHRY and CDR2 SYGVKD. This CDR3 comprises 17 residues. With 6 bases clipped from V and 3 bases from J, the junction kept 9 bases outside the gene matches. In nucleotides, the CDR3 is TGTGCCATCAGGGACCGAAGGACTAGCGGGAGGGACTACGAGCAGTACTTC. It is translated as CAIRDRRTSGRDYEQYF.

The J gene is TRBJ2-5, the V gene TRBV4-1; no firm D call. This CDR3 has 14 residues. V lost 1 base to trimming and J lost 5 bases, with 11 bases between them. Germline-derived CDR1 and CDR2 are MGHRA and YSYEKL. CDR3 nucleotide sequence: TGCGCCAGCAGCCAAGTAGGTTCTCGGGAGACCCAGTACTTC. Translating gives CASSQVGSRETQYF.